A few counts support the clone carrying this TCR beta chain. Its specificity is not known. This specimen comes from a study of T cell repertoires in cytomegalovirus infection. Study as a whole: Alongside well-studied HLA-B-restricted CMV epitopes, recently identified HLA-C-restricted CMV epitopes were also used. General study findings and limits: CMV carriers with the relevant HLA were identified by cumulative public TCR beta family frequency.

V was cut by 4 bases and J by 2 bases, with 9 bases left in between. Germline CDR1 ENHRY, CDR2 SYGVKD. The CDR3 has 13 amino acids. TCRdb passed the reads through MiXCR, listing each CDR3 protein once. Among approximately 310,000 distinct CDR3 sequences, 20% to 30% were seen once, and the ten largest hold 10% to 15%. The receptor comes from a human donor in good health (CMV status not recorded). Some clones in this sample may be carry-over from other donors' samples. This material consisted of cultured PBMCs, taken from culture after CMV antigen stimulation. The V gene is TRBV10-3, the J gene TRBJ2-7; possible D gene TRBD1, 6 bases. The CDR3 coding sequence is TGTGCCATCAGTGGACAGGAGACCTACGAGCAGTACTTC. This encodes CAISGQETYEQYF.